A selection of T cell receptor beta chains follows, all from one sample in a study of blood T cell repertoires in COVID-19. Measured with immunoSEQ multiplex PCR; TCRdb has only the in-frame clones, and not every one. The data show hundreds of thousands of clones, approximately 90% seen once. Sequencing was carried out using PBMCs or T cells enriched from blood (not recorded which). The source of these receptors is a man younger than 40 who had recovered from COVID-19. CDR3s include the opening cysteine and the closing phenylalanine or tryptophan. A D gene is named only where the DNA matches it firmly. The size field is filled for only some rows; it gives once, few, many or a size class.

>NA|few|TRBV6-5|TRBJ1-5
TGTGCCAGCAATCCGTTCGGGGGGAGCCAGCAGCCCCAGCATTTT
CASNPFGGSQQPQHF
>TRBD1|NA|TRBV28|TRBJ2-5
TGTGCCAGCACCCTCTTACAGGGGGTCCAAGAGACCCAGTACTTC
CASTLLQGVQETQYF
>TRBD1|NA|TRBV28|TRBJ1-2
TGTGCCAGCAGAAATGACAGGGTAGGAGGCTACACCTTC
CASRNDRVGGYTF
>TRBD2|NA|TRBV4-2|TRBJ2-3
TGTGCCAGCAGCCAGGGGACTAGCGGATACACAGATACGCAGTATTTT
CASSQGTSGYTDTQYF
>TRBD1|NA|TRBV10-3|TRBJ2-6
TGTGCCATCAGAGCCGGGACAGGGGAGAGAGGGGCCAACGTCCTGACTTTC
CAIRAGTGERGANVLTF
>NA|NA|TRBV5-6|TRBJ2-2
TGTGCCAGCAGCGACTTGGGCGCCAGGGGTTTGGACACCGGGGAGCTGTTTTTT
CASSDLGARGLDTGELFF
>TRBD1|NA|TRBV4-1|TRBJ2-2
TGCGCCAGCAGCCAAGCCGGGACAGGGAACACCGGGGAGCTGTTTTTT
CASSQAGTGNTGELFF
>NA|NA|TRBV12-3/TRBV12-4|TRBJ2-2
TGTGCCAGCAGTTCTCGAGGGTTCGGGGAGCTGTTTTTT
CASSSRGFGELFF
>TRBD1|NA|TRBV9|TRBJ1-6
TGTGCCAGCAGCGGGGGGACAGGGGGTAATTCACCCCTCCACTTT
CASSGGTGGNSPLHF
>NA|NA|TRBV6-1|TRBJ1-5
TGTGCCAGCAGTGAGAATAGAGGTCAGCCCCAGCATTTT
CASSENRGQPQHF
>NA|NA|TRBV11-3|TRBJ2-5
TGTGCCAGCAGCTCACCTGGAGGCCAGGAGACCCAGTACTTC
CASSSPGGQETQYF
>NA|NA|TRBV11-3|TRBJ1-1
TGTGCCAGCAGCTCCCGACGGGGCACTGAAGCTTTCTTT
CASSSRRGTEAFF
>NA|NA|TRBV30|TRBJ1-6
TGTGCCTGGAGTGGGTCCCTGGAGAAACCCCTCCACTTT
CAWSGSLEKPLHF
>TRBD2|NA|TRBV7-9|TRBJ2-3
TGTGCCAGCAGCCAGGGGACTAGCGGGAGCACAGATACGCAGTATTTT
CASSQGTSGSTDTQYF
>TRBD2|NA|TRBV6-4|TRBJ2-2
TGTGCCAGCAGTGACCTAGCGGGAGCGAACACCGGGGAGCTGTTTTTT
CASSDLAGANTGELFF
>NA|NA|TRBV12-3/TRBV12-4|TRBJ1-4
TGTGCCAGCAGTTGGGGGGGTATTGAAAAACTGTTTTTT
CASSWGGIEKLFF
>NA|once|TRBV10-1|TRBJ1-1
TGCGCCCTCCCCGAGGGTACTGAAGCTTTCTTT
CALPEGTEAFF
>NA|NA|TRBV6-1|TRBJ2-7
TGTGCCAGCAGTGAATGGACAGTGAGCTCCTACGAGCAGTACTTC
CASSEWTVSSYEQYF
>NA|NA|TRBV2|TRBJ2-3
TGTGCCAGCACCCCCAAGACAGCGAGCACAGATACGCAGTATTTT
CASTPKTASTDTQYF
>TRBD2|few|TRBV27|TRBJ2-7
TGTGCCAGCTTTCAGCCCGGCAGGGCGACTAGCGGGGGCTACGAGCAGTACTTC
CASFQPGRATSGGYEQYF
>TRBD2|NA|TRBV7-8|TRBJ2-4
TGTGCCAGCAGCATCGGGGGGACTAGGAGAAACATTCAGTACTTC
CASSIGGTRRNIQYF
>TRBD1|few|TRBV19|TRBJ2-5
TGTGCCAGTAGCCGGACAGGGTTTTCTCCAGAGACCCAGTACTTC
CASSRTGFSPETQYF
>TRBD1|NA|TRBV18|TRBJ2-3
TGTGCCAGCTCACCAGAGACAGGGATGTATTTT
CASSPETGMYF
>NA|many|TRBV3-1/TRBV3-2|TRBJ1-2
TGTGCCAGCAGCCAAGGACCGGGACACGGATACGGCTATGGCTACACCTTC
CASSQGPGHGYGYGYTF
>NA|NA|TRBV6-5|TRBJ2-2
TGTGCCAGCGGGAGGACTGGACCCGGGGAGCTGTTTTTT
CASGRTGPGELFF
>NA|NA|TRBV6-2/TRBV6-3|TRBJ2-1
TGTGCCAGCAGTTACGGGGGCCCTTCCAATGAGCAGTTCTTC
CASSYGGPSNEQFF
>NA|NA|TRBV5-5|TRBJ1-1
TGTGCCAGCAGCTTTTCAGGGGCCACTGAAGCTTTCTTT
CASSFSGATEAFF
>TRBD1|NA|TRBV3-1/TRBV3-2|TRBJ1-1
TGTGCCAGCAGCCTCACGGACAGGGGAACTGAAGCTTTCTTT
CASSLTDRGTEAFF
>TRBD1|NA|TRBV5-8|TRBJ1-5
TGTGCCAGCAGCCGGGGACAGGTGGGCGTTCTGCCCCAGCATTTT
CASSRGQVGVLPQHF
>TRBD1|NA|TRBV9|TRBJ2-2
TGTGCCAGCAGCGTATCTTTGTCAGGGGACAGGGGTTCCGGGGAGCTGTTTTTT
CASSVSLSGDRGSGELFF
>NA|NA|TRBV2|TRBJ1-1
TGTGCCAGCAGGGGGCTGTGGGACACTGAAGCTTTCTTT
CASRGLWDTEAFF
>NA|NA|TRBV28|TRBJ2-7
TGTGCCAGCAGCTACGCCCCCTACGAGCAGTACTTC
CASSYAPYEQYF
>NA|NA|TRBV2|TRBJ1-5
TGTGCCAGCAGTGACGGGGATTATAGCAATCAGCCCCAGCATTTT
CASSDGDYSNQPQHF
>NA|NA|TRBV7-9|TRBJ2-7
TGTGCCAGCAGCAACCTCGGGGTTGGCGAGCAGTACTTC
CASSNLGVGEQYF
>NA|NA|TRBV11-3|TRBJ2-3
TGTGCCAGCAGGGAGGATAGCACAGATACGCAGTATTTT
CASREDSTDTQYF
>TRBD2|once|TRBV18|TRBJ2-5
TGTGCCAGTCAACTAAACACCGGGGGGTTGGAGACCCAGTACTTC
CASQLNTGGLETQYF
>NA|NA|TRBV3-1/TRBV3-2|TRBJ2-2
TGTGCCAGCAGCCCGATAGATGGCGGGGAGCTGTTTTTT
CASSPIDGGELFF